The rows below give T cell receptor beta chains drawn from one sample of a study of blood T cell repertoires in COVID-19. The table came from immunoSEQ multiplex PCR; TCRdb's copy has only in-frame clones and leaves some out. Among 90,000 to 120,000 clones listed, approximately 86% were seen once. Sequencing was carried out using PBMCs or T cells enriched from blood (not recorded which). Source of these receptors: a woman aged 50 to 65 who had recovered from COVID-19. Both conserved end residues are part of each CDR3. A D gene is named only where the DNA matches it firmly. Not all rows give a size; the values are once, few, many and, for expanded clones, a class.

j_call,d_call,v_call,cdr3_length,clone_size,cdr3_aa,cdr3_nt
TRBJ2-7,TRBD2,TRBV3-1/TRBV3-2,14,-,CASSQGGGSAEQYF,TGTGCCAGCAGCCAAGGGGGCGGGAGCGCCGAGCAGTACTTC
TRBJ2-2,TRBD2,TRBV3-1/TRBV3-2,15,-,CASSQARGSTGELFF,TGTGCCAGCAGCCAAGCGCGCGGGAGCACCGGGGAGCTGTTTTTT
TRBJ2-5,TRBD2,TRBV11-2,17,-,CASSLVFSGRAEETQYF,TGTGCCAGCAGCTTAGTGTTTAGCGGGAGGGCGGAAGAGACCCAGTACTTC
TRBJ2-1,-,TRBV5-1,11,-,CASSLQGREFF,TGCGCCAGCAGCTTGCAGGGGAGGGAGTTCTTC
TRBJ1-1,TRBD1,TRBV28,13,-,CASSFSKGRGPFF,TGTGCCAGCAGTTTCTCCAAGGGCAGGGGGCCTTTCTTT
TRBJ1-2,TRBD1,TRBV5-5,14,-,CASSRQGRNYGYTF,TGTGCCAGCAGCCGACAGGGACGGAACTATGGCTACACCTTC
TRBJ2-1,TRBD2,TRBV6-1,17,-,CASSELGTSGRAWEQFF,TGTGCCAGCAGTGAACTTGGGACTAGCGGGAGGGCATGGGAGCAGTTCTTC
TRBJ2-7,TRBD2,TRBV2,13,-,CASTLMGGVEQYF,TGTGCCAGCACCCTAATGGGGGGGGTTGAGCAGTACTTC
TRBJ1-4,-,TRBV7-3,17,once,CASSSQGGFTLSEKLFF,TGTGCCAGCAGCTCACAGGGAGGGTTCACCCTATCAGAAAAACTGTTTTTT
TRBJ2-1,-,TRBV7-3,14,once,CASSLSSSYNEQFF,TGTGCCAGCAGCCTCTCCTCCTCCTACAATGAGCAGTTCTTC
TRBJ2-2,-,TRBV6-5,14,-,CACWVRGGTGELFF,TGTGCCTGCTGGGTTCGAGGGGGAACCGGGGAGCTGTTTTTT
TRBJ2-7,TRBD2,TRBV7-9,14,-,CASSASGGGYEQYF,TGTGCCAGCAGCGCTAGCGGCGGGGGATATGAGCAGTACTTC
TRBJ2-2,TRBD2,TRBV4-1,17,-,CASSPPGGGENTGELFF,TGCGCCAGCAGCCCCCCAGGCGGGGGGGAGAACACCGGGGAGCTGTTTTTT